Following are 9 T cell receptor beta chains from one sample sequenced in a study of cytomegalovirus exposure and HLA in healthy donors (dated by TCRdb to about 2017). The protocol used for the library was the immunoSEQ multiplex PCR assay. For the multiplex PCR, a mixture combining 60 forward primers for TCR Vbeta segments and 13 reverse primers for TCR Jbeta segments was used. The table comes from immuneACCESS by way of TCRdb, which keeps in-frame sequences with V and J called. Part of the clones is missing from these tables; in studies checked, under half for an unresolved V gene and the rest for unknown reasons. In all, the sample holds about 170,000 clones, and around 74% of those were seen once. The ten biggest clones cover about 2.1% of the sample. The sequencing sample was made of PBMCs. These TCRs come from a female donor in good health and CMV-seronegative.

J is TRBJ2-7 and V is TRBV9; D is ambiguous. The V end was cut by 0 bases, the J end by 2 bases, with 12 bases between. The germline gives CDR1 SGDLS, CDR2 YYNGEE. The CDR3 covers 15 residues. The chain's CDR3 is CASSVGGPSTYEQYF. The CDR3 coding sequence is TGTGCCAGCAGCGTAGGTGGGCCCTCGACCTACGAGCAGTACTTC.

Written as DNA, the CDR3 is TGCGCCAGCAGCCCGATCTCACTGACTAGCGGGGGGGAGAATGAGCAGTTCTTC. It translates to CASSPISLTSGGENEQFF. V and J are TRBV5-1 and TRBJ2-1, with 14 bases aligning to TRBD2. V lost 4 bases to trimming and J lost 7 bases; unmatched junction nucleotides: 13. The CDR3 has 18 residues. CDR1 SGHRS and CDR2 YFSETQ come from the germline V gene.

The chain employs TRBV10-3 and TRBJ2-7; 14 nucleotides line up with TRBD2. J was trimmed by 0 bases and V by 2 bases; bases with no gene match: 6. This CDR3 spans 18 amino acids. The germline V gene encodes CDR1 ENHRY and CDR2 SYGVKD. The CDR3, as DNA: TGTGCCATCAGTGAGGCCCCCGGGACTAGCGGGAGCTCCTACGAGCAGTACTTC. Amino acids: CAISEAPGTSGSSYEQYF.

The count of this clone is one. The genes are TRBV6-1 and TRBJ1-2; perhaps TRBD1 as D (6 bases). The CDR3 extends over 15 amino acids. Germline V CDR1 and CDR2: MNHNS, SASEGT. The ends were cut back, 4 bases at V and 1 base at J, with 13 bases in the middle. DNA of the CDR3: TGTGCCAGCAGTGCTACAGGGTTCAGTAACTATGGCTACACCTTC. It encodes CASSATGFSNYGYTF.

The V gene is TRBV14, the J gene TRBJ1-2; 7 bases are a match to TRBD1. The CDR3 is 12 residues long. V shed 4 bases and J 8 bases; nucleotides not matched to a gene: 4. The germline V gene encodes CDR1 SGHDN and CDR2 FVKESK. The CDR3 protein is CASSPWTGGYTF. The CDR3 nucleotides are TGTGCCAGCAGCCCGTGGACAGGCGGCTACACCTTC.

The V and J genes are TRBV30 and TRBJ2-3; D might be TRBD1 (5 bases). The CDR3 consists of 12 residues. CDR1 and CDR2 (germline): GTSNPN, SVGIG (reference sequence). Trimming stripped 3 bases from V and 5 bases from J, with 9 bases between. DNA of the CDR3: TGTGCCTGGAGCACGCAGGGAGATACGCAGTATTTT. Its protein product is CAWSTQGDTQYF. Combining the CDR3 with reference TRBV30 and TRBJ2-3 gives the whole variable domain SQTIHQWPATLVQPVGSPLSLECTVEGTSNPNLYWYRQAAGRGLQLLFYSVGIGQISSEVPQNLSASRPQDRQFILSSKKLLLSDSGFYLCAWSTQGDTQYFGPGTRLTVL.

V and J are TRBV29-1 and TRBJ1-5, with 8 bases identical to TRBD1. With 7 bases clipped from V and 6 bases from J, the junction kept 11 bases outside the gene matches. Germline lookup yields CDR1 SQVTM and CDR2 ANQGSEA. The CDR3 contains 14 residues. The CDR3 region is CSATSGGVGQPQHF. For the CDR3, the DNA is TGCAGCGCAACCTCAGGGGGCGTTGGTCAGCCCCAGCATTTT.

The chain employs TRBV5-1 and TRBJ2-3, with 7 bases fitting TRBD1. V was clipped by 4 bases and J by 9 bases; unmatched bases: 14. CDR1 is SGHRS, CDR2 YFSETQ, per germline. The CDR3 is 15 residues long. CDR3 sequence reads: CASSPWTGVLLTQYF. In DNA form, the CDR3 reads TGCGCCAGCAGCCCCTGGACAGGCGTCCTGCTCACGCAGTATTTT.

Regarding this clone: At one boundary the junction diverges from the germline segment, which might be a read error. The rearrangement uses TRBV11-2 and TRBJ1-1; D possibly corresponds to TRBD1 (5 bases). Germline V gene lookup returns CDR1 SGHAT and CDR2 FQNNGV. The CDR3 extends over 16 amino acids. CDR3 amino acids: CASSLDPRGVKTEVFF. CDR3 nucleotide sequence: TGTGCCAGCAGCTTAGATCCTCGGGGGGTCAAAACTGAAGTTTTCTTT.